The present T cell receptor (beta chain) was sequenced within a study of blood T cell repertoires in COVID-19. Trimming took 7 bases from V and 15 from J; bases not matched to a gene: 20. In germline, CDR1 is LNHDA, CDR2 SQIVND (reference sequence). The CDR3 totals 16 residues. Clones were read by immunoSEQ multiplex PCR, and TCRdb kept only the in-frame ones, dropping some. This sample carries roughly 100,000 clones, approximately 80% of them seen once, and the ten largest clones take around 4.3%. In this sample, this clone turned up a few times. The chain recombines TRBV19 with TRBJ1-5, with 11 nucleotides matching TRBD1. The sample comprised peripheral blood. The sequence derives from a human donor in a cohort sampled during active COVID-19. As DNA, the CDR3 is TGTGCCAGTACTCCCCGGTACGGGACAGGGGGGCTTGGGTGGCATTTT. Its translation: CASTPRYGTGGLGWHF.